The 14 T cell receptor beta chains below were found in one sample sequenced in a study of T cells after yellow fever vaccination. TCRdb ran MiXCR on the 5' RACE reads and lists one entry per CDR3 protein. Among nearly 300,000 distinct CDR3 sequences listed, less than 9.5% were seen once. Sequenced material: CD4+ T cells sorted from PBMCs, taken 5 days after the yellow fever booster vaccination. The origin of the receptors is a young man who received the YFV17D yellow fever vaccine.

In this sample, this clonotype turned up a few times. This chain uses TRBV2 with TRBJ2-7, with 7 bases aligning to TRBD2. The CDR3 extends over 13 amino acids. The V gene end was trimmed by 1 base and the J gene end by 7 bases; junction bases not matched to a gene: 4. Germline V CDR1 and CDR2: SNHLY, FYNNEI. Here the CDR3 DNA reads TGTGCCAGCAGTGAAGTGACAGCGGGAGAGCAGTACGTC. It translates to CASSEVTAGEQYV.

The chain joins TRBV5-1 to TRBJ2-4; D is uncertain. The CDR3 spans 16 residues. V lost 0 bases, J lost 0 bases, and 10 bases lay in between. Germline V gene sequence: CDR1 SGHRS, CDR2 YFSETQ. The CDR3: CASSLGLTLAKNIQYF. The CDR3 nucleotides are TGCGCCAGCAGCTTGGGTCTTACCCTAGCCAAAAACATTCAGTACTTC.

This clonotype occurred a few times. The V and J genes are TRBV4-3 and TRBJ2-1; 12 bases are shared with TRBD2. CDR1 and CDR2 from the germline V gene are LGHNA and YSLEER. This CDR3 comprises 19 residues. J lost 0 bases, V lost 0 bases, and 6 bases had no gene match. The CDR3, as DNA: TGCGCCAGCAGCCAAGATCGACTAGCGGGGGTTAGCTCCTACAATGAGCAGTTCTTC. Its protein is CASSQDRLAGVSSYNEQFF.

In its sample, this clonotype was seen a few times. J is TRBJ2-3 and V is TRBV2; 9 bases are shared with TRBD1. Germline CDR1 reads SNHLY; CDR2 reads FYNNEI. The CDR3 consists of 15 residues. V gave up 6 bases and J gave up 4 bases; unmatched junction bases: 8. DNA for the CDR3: TGTGCCAGCAGATACAGGGGGCCCGACCCAGATACGCAGTATTTT. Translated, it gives CASRYRGPDPDTQYF.

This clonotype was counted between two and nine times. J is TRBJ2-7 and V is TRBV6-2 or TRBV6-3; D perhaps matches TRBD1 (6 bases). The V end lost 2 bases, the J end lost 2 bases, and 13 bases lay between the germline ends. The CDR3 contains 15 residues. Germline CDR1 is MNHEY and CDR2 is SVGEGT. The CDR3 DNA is TGTGCCAGCAGTTACATGGGGCAGGGGCCCTACGAGCAGTACTTC. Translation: CASSYMGQGPYEQYF.

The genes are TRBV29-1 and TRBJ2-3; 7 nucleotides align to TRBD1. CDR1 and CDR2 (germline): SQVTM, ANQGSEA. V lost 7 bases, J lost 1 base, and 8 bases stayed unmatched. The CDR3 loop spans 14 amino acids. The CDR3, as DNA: TGCAGCGCCTTCGGACAGGTTCGCACAGATACGCAGTATTTT. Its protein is CSAFGQVRTDTQYF.

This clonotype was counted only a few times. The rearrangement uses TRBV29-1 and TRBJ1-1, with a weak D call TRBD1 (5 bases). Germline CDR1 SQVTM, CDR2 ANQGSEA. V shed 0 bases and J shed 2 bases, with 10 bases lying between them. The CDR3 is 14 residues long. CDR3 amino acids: CSVEEGGSNTEAFF. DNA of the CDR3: TGCAGCGTTGAAGAGGGGGGGTCTAACACTGAAGCTTTCTTT.

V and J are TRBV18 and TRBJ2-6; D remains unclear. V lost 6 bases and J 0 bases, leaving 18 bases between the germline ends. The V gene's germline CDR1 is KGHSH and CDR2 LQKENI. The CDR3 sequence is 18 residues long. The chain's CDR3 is CASSATRRRHSGANVLTF. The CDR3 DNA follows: TGTGCCAGCTCGGCGACTCGGCGACGCCACTCTGGGGCCAACGTCCTGACTTTC.

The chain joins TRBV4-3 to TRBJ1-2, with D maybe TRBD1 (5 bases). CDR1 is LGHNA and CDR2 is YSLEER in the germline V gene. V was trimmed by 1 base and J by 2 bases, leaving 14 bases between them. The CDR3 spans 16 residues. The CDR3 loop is CASSQAGGLGNYGYTF. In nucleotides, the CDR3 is TGCGCCAGCAGCCAAGCCGGGGGTTTGGGGAACTATGGCTACACCTTC.

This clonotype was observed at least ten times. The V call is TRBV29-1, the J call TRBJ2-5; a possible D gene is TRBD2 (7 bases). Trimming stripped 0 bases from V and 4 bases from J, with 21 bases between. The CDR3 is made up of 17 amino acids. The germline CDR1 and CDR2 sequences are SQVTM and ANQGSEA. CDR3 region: CSVEDPWRGGHGETQYF. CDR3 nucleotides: TGCAGCGTTGAAGATCCATGGAGGGGGGGCCATGGAGAGACCCAGTACTTC.

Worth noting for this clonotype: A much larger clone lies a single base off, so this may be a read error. CDR3 coding DNA: TGTGCCAGCAGCGTACAGAACACCGGGGAGCTGTTTTTT. It is translated as CASSVQNTGELFF. V and J are TRBV9 and TRBJ2-2; D is unclear. Trimming removed 1 base at V and 1 base at J, with 2 bases between. Looked up from germline, CDR1 is SGDLS and CDR2 is YYNGEE. The CDR3 covers 13 residues.

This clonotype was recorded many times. In DNA form, the CDR3 reads TGTGCCAGCTCCGAGGGGGGGACTCAGCCCCAGCATTTT. Residues: CASSEGGTQPQHF. The rearrangement links TRBV6-1 to TRBJ1-5; the D gene is possibly TRBD1 (6 bases). V was trimmed by 8 bases and J by 6 bases, leaving 14 bases between them. CDR3 length: 13 residues. CDR1 and CDR2 from the germline V gene are MNHNS and SASEGT.

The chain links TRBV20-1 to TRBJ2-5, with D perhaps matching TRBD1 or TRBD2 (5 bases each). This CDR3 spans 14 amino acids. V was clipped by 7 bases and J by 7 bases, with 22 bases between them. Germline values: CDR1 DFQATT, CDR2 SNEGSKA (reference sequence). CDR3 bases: TGCAGTGTCCCTACTCGGGACCTTGTCGGGACCCAGTACTTC. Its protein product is CSVPTRDLVGTQYF.

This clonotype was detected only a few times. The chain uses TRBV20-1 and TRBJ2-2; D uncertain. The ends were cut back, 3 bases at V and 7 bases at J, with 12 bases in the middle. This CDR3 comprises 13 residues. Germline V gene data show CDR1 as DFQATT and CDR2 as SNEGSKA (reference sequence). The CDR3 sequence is CSARIQEFGELFF. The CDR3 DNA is TGCAGTGCTAGGATCCAGGAGTTCGGGGAGCTGTTTTTT.